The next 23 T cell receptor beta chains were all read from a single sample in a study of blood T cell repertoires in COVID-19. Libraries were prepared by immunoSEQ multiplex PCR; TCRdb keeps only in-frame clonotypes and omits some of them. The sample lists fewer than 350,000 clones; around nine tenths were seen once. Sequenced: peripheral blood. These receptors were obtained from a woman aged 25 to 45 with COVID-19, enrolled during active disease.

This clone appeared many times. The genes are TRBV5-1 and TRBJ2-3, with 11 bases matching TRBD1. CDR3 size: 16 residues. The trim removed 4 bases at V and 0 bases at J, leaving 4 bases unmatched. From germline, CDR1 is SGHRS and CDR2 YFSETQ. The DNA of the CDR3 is TGCGCCAGCAGCCCGGGGGACAGGGGGAGCACAGATACGCAGTATTTT. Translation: CASSPGDRGSTDTQYF.

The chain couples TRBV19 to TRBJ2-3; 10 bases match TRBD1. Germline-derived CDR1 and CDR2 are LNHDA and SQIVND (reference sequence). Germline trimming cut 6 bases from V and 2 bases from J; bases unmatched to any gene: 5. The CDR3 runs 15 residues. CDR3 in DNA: TGTGCCAGTAGCAGGACAGGGGGGTTCACAGATACGCAGTATTTT. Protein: CASSRTGGFTDTQYF.

The CDR3 DNA reads as TGTGCCAGCAGTCCCCCGGGAGGGGGGAAGTACGAGCAGTACTTC. Its translation is CASSPPGGGKYEQYF. The V gene is TRBV28, the J gene TRBJ2-7; 8 nucleotides align to TRBD2. The CDR3 covers 15 residues. V lost 5 bases to trimming and J lost 4 bases; unmatched junction nucleotides: 10. The germline CDR1 and CDR2 sequences are MDHEN and SYDVKM.

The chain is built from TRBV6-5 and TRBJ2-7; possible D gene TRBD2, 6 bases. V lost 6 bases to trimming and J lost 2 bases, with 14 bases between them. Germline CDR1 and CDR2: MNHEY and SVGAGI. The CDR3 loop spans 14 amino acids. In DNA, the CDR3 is TGTGCCAGCAGCCTTAGCGGCCCAACCTACGAGCAGTACTTC. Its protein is CASSLSGPTYEQYF.

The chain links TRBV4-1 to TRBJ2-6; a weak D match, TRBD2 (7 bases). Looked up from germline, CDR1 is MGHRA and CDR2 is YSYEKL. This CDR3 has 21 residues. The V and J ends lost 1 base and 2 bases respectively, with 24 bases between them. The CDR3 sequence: CASSQVGGAGYGYPGANVLTF. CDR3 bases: TGCGCCAGCAGCCAAGTGGGGGGGGCAGGGTATGGTTACCCTGGGGCCAACGTCCTGACTTTC.

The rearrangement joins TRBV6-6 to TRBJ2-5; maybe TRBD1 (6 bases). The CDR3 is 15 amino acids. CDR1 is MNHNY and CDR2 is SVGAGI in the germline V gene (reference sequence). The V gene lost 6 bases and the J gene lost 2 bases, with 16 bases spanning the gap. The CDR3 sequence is CASSPIERGQETQYF. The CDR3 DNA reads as TGTGCCAGCAGCCCAATCGAAAGGGGGCAAGAGACCCAGTACTTC.

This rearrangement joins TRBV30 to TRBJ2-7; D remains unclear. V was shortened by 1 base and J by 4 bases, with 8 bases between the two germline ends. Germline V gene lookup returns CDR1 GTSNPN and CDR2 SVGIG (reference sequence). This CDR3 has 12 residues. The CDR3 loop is CAWSAGQYEQYF. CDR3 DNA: TGTGCCTGGAGTGCTGGGCAATACGAGCAGTACTTC.

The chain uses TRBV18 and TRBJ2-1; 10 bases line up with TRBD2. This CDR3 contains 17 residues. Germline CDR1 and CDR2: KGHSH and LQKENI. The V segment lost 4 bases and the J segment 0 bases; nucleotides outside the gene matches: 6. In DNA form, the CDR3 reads TGTGCCAGCTCACTCATAGGGACTAGCGACTCCTACAATGAGCAGTTCTTC. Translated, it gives CASSLIGTSDSYNEQFF.

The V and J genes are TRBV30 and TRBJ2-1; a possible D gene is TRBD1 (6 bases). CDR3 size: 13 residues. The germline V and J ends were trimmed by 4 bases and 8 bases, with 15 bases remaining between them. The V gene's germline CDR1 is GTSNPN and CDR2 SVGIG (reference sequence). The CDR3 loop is CAWILRSGDEQFF. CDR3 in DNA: TGTGCCTGGATCCTACGGTCAGGGGATGAGCAGTTCTTC.

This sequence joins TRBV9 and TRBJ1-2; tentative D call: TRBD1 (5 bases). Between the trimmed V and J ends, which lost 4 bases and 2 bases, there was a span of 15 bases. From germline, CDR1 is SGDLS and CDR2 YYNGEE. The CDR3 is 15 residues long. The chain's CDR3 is CASSHPQGTNYGYTF. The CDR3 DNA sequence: TGTGCCAGCAGCCACCCCCAGGGTACCAACTATGGCTACACCTTC.

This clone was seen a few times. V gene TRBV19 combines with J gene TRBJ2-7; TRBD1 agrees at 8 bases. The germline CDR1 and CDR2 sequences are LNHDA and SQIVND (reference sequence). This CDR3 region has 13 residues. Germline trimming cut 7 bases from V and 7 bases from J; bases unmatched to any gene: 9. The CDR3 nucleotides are TGTGCCAGTACCCCCCAGGGGGCCGGTGAGCAGTACTTC. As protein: CASTPQGAGEQYF.

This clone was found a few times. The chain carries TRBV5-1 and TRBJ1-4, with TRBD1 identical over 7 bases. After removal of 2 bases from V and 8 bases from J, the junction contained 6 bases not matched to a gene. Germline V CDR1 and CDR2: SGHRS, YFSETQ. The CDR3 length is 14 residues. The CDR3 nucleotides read TGCGCCAGCAGCTTTAGGGGGCCTTGGGAAAAACTGTTTTTT. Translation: CASSFRGPWEKLFF.

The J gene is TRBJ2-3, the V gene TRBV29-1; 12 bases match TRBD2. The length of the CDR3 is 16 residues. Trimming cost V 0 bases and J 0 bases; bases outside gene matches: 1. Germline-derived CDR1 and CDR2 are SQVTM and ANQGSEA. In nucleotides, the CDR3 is TGCAGCGTTGAAGAAGGGACTAGCGGGAGCACAGATACGCAGTATTTT. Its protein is CSVEEGTSGSTDTQYF.

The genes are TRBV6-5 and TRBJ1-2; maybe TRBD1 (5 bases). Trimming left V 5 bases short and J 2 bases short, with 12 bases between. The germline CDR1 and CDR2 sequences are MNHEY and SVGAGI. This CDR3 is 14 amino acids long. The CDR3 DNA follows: TGTGCCAGCAGTCGGACACCGGACAACTATGGCTACACCTTC. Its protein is CASSRTPDNYGYTF.

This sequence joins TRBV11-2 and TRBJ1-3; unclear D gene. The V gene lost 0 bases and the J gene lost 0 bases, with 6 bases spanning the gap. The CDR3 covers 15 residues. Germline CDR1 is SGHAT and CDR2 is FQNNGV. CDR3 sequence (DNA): TGTGCCAGCAGCTTAGATCTAAGCTCTGGAAACACCATATATTTT. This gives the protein CASSLDLSSGNTIYF.

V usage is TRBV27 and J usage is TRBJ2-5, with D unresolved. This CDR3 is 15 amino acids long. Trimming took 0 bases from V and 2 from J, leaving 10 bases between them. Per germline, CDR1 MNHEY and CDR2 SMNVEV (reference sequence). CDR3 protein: CASSLSYQRQETQYF. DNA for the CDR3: TGTGCCAGCAGTTTATCGTATCAGCGACAAGAGACCCAGTACTTC.

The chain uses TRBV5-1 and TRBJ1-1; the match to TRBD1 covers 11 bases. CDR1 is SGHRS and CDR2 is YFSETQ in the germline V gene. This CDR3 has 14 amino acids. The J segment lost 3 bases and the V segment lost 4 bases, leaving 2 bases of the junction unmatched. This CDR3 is CASSRGQGDTEAFF. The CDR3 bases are TGCGCCAGCAGCAGGGGACAGGGGGACACTGAAGCTTTCTTT.

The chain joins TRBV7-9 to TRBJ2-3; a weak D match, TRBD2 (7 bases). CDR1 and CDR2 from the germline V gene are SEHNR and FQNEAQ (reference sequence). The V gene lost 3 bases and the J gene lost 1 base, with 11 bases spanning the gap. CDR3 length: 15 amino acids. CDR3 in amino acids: CASSLGGLGTDTQYF. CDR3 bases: TGTGCCAGCAGCTTGGGGGGGCTTGGCACAGATACGCAGTATTTT.

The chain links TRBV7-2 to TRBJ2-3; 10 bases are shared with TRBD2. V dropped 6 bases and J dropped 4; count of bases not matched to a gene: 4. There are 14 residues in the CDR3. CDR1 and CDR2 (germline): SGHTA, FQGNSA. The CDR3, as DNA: TGTGCCAGCAGACCTAGCGGGAGCGCAGATACGCAGTATTTT. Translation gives CASRPSGSADTQYF.

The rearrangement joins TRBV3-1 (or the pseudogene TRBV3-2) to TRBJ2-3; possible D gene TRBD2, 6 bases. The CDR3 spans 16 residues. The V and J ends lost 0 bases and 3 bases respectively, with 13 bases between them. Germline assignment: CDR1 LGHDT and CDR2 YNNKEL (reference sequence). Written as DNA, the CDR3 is TGTGCCAGCAGCCAAGATCGGGAGCGGAGGACAGATACGCAGTATTTT. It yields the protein CASSQDRERRTDTQYF.

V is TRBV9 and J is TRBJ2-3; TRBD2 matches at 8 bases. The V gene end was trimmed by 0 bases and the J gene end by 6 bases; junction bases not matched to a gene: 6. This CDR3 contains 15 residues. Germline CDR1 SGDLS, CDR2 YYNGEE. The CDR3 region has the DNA TGTGCCAGCAGCGTAGGGCCCCGACTAGCGGATACGCAGTATTTT. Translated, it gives CASSVGPRLADTQYF.

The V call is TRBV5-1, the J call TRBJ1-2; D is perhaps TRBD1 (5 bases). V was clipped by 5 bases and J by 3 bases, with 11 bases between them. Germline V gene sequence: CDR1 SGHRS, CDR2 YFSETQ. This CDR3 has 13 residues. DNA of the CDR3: TGCGCCAGCAGTACCAGGGTTGACTATGGCTACACCTTC. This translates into CASSTRVDYGYTF. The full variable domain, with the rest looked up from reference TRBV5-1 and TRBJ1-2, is KAGVTQTPRYLIKTRGQQVTLSCSPISGHRSVSWYQQTPGQGLQFLFEYFSETQRNKGNFPGRFSGRQFSNSRSEMNVSTLELGDSALYLCASSTRVDYGYTFGSGTRLTVV.

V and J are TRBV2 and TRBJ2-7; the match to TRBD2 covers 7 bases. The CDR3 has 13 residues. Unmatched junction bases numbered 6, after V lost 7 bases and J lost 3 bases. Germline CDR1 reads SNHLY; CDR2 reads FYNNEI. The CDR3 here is CASTGEGGYEQYF. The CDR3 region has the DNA TGTGCCAGCACGGGGGAGGGTGGCTACGAGCAGTACTTC.